The following is a T cell receptor beta chain sequence with its context. Its antigen is still unknown. Here immunoSEQ multiplex PCR was the method, and the copy in TCRdb shows in-frame clones only, minus some. The top ten clones hold less than 2% of a sample with tens of thousands of clones, around 80% of them seen once. The sample originates from a study of a mutant IDH1 vaccine in newly diagnosed glioma. As for the study in general: It was radiotherapy, temozolomide, or both that patients received previously, with most receiving both.

Time point reported: baseline, week 1 (first vaccination visit). Treatment here: pre-vaccination baseline after standard-of-care therapy. Study-level results: The vaccine induced immune responses, and these occurred in roughly 95% of patients.

The TCR sequence derives from a woman aged 40 to 50 with glioma. This sample comprised PBMCs, obtained from a glioma patient treated with radiotherapy, temozolomide or both.

This chain's CDR3 is CASSWPGGNTIYF. The CDR3 coding sequence is TGTGCCAGCAGTTGGCCAGGGGGAAACACCATATATTTT. The chain links TRBV6-1 to TRBJ1-3; D might be TRBD1 (5 bases). The CDR3 covers 13 residues. V was cut by 5 bases and J by 4 bases, with 9 bases left in between. Germline V lookup: CDR1 MNHNS, CDR2 SASEGT.